This entry features one TCR beta chain sequence. Per-sample yields of isolated PBMCs were at least 6 million. The CDR3 runs to 15 residues. Germline CDR1 DFQATT, CDR2 SNEGSKA (reference sequence). V lost 5 bases and J lost 3; bases outside the gene matches: 10. The sample comes from a study of blood T cells in healthy people across ages. The use of a sample-barcoded 5' primer and a J-beta primer mix characterized a second PCR of about 6 to 11 cycles. TCRdb redid the calling of the 5' RACE reads with MiXCR, one entry per CDR3 protein. This sample carries some 710,000 distinct CDR3 sequences, 22% of them seen once, and the ten largest clones take 20% to 25%.

The sequenced sample consisted of blood. The chain recombines TRBV20-1 with TRBJ2-7; 10 positions match TRBD2. This receptor was taken from a man aged 70-80 years in good health. This CDR3 is CSAFYPTSGYYEQYF. Here the CDR3 DNA reads TGCAGTGCTTTTTACCCGACTAGCGGGTACTACGAGCAGTACTTC.